Included here is one TCR beta chain sequence, with context. Per the study methods: By means of reference gene primer amplification, nucleated cell counts were estimated. The data were produced by immunoSEQ multiplex PCR, yet TCRdb's version contains in-frame clones alone and is incomplete. V, J and clone size were drawn from that table, and D and trimming were deduced from the DNA. The sample consists of hundreds of thousands of clones, 84% of them appearing once. This record belongs to a study of blood T cell repertoires in COVID-19. About the study: COVID-19 samples, acute and convalescent, were from the United States, Italy and Spain. T cells, B-cell-depleted T cells, or PBMCs supplied cDNA or gDNA.

CDR3 length: 15 residues. The V end was cut by 0 bases, the J end by 4 bases, with 10 bases between. Germline V gene data show CDR1 as LGHNA and CDR2 as YSLEER. This chain uses TRBV4-3 with TRBJ1-5; D is undetermined. Material: peripheral blood. The origin of this receptor is a human donor in a cohort sampled during active COVID-19. Here the CDR3 DNA reads TGCGCCAGCAGCCAAGATTTTCGAGGGAATCAGCCCCAGCATTTT. Residues: CASSQDFRGNQPQHF.